This record concerns one TCR beta chain sequence. The sample comes from a study of blood T cell repertoires in COVID-19. Study in general: Donors in the United States, Italy and Spain gave samples during acute or convalescent COVID-19. T cells, B-cell-depleted T cells, or PBMCs supplied cDNA or gDNA.

Seattle enrolled patients during active infection and tracked them longitudinally. Looked up from germline, CDR1 is SGHRS and CDR2 is YFSETQ. This CDR3 contains 15 residues. V lost 0 bases and J 1 base, leaving 7 bases between the germline ends. The authors' processing: Amplified reference gene primers provided the basis for estimating nucleated cell counts. This table comes from immunoSEQ multiplex PCR, and its TCRdb copy is limited to in-frame clones, with some not included. The V and J calls and clone size come from that table; D and trimming were worked out from the DNA. The table shows 300,000 to 400,000 clones, with 65% to 90% occurring only once.

The source material was peripheral blood. This clonotype originated in an older woman with COVID-19, enrolled during active disease. This chain connects TRBV5-1 to TRBJ2-2, with D maybe TRBD1 (6 bases). CDR3 coding DNA: TGCGCCAGCAGCTTGGGACAGGTGAACACCGGGGAGCTGTTTTTT. It codes for CASSLGQVNTGELFF.